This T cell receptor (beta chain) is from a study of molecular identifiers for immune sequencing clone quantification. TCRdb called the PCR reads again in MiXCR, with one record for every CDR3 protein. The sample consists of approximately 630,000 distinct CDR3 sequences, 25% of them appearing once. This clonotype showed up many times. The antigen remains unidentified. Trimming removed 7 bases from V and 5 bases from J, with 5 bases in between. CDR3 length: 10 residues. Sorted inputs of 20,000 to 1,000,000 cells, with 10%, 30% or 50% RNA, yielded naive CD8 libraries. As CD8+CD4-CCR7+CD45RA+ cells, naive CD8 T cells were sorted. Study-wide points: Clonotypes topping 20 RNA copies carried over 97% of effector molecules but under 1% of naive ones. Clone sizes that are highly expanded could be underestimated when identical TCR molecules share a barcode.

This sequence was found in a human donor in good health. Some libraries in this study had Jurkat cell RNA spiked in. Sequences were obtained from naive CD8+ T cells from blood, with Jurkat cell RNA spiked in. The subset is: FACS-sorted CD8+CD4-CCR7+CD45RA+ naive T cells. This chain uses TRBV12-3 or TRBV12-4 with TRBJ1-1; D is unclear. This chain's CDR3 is CASIMTEAFF. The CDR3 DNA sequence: TGTGCCAGCATAATGACTGAAGCTTTCTTT.